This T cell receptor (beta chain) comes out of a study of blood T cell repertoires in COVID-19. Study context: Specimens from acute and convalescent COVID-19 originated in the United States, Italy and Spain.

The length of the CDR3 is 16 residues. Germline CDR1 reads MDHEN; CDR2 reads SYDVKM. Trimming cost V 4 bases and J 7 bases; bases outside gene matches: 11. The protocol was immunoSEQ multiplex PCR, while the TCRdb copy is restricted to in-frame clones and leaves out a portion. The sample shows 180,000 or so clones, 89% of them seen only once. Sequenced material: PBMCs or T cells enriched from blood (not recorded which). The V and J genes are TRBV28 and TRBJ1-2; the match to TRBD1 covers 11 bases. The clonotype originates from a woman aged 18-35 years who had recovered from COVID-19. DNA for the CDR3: TGTGCCAGCAGTTCAAGGGGACAGGGGGGAAATGGTGGCTACACCTTC. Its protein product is CASSSRGQGGNGGYTF.